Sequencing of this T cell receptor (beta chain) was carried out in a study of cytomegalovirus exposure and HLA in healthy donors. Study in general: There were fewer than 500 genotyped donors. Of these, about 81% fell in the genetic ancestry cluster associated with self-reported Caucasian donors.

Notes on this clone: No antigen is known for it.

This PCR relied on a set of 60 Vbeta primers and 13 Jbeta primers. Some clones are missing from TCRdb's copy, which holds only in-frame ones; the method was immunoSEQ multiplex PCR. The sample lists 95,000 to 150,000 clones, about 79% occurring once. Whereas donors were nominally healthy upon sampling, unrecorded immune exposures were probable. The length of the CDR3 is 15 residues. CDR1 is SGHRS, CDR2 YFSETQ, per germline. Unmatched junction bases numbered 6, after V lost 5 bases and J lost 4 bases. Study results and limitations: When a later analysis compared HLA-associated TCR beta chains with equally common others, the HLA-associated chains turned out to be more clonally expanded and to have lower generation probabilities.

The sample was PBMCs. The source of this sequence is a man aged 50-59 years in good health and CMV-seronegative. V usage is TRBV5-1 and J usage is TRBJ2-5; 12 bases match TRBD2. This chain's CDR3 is CASREGLAGLETQYF. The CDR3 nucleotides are TGCGCCAGCAGGGAAGGACTAGCGGGGTTAGAGACCCAGTACTTC.